This TCR beta chain is from a study of T-cell memory formation after mild COVID-19. With regard to this clonotype: Its cognate antigen is unknown.

Germline V gene data show CDR1 as LGHNA and CDR2 as YSLEER. The CDR3 contains 17 residues. V was pared by 3 bases and J by 0 bases, with 14 bases between. UMIs and sample barcodes were carried by the TCR alpha and TCR beta cDNA libraries that 5'RACE produced using constant-segment primers. TCRdb re-called the 5' RACE reads with MiXCR, one entry per CDR3 protein. The sample has roughly 170,000 distinct CDR3 sequences, 15% to 20% seen once. General study findings and limits: The study found contracting CD4+ clones mainly in CM and EM and contracting CD8+ clones in EMRA.

The V gene is TRBV4-3, the J gene TRBJ2-2; no clear D. Sequenced input: PBMCs or a T cell subset sorted from them (not recorded which). The TCR sequence derives from a man aged 18 to 30 who had mild COVID-19 (a few samples of this study predate the infection). Cell type and time point are not known. CDR3 coding DNA: TGCGCCAGCAGCCACCCCCTCGGCAGCGCGAACACCGGGGAGCTGTTTTTT. This gives the protein CASSHPLGSANTGELFF.